These T cell receptor beta chains were read from a single sample in a study of Graves' ophthalmopathy and Graves' hyperthyroidism. TCRdb processed the multiplex PCR reads anew with MiXCR; each CDR3 protein has one entry. The data contain about half a million distinct CDR3 sequences, 14% of them singletons. The sample consisted of blood. These receptors all stem from a woman between 25 and 40 years old with Graves' ophthalmopathy. The CDR3 runs from the conserved cysteine through the conserved F or W. A D gene is named only where the DNA matches it firmly. Only part of the rows carry a size: once, few, many, or a class if the clone is expanded.

>TRBV7-6|TRBJ2-7|NA|many
TGTGCCAGCAGCTTACTCTCCGGGACAATTGGCTACGAGCAGTACTTC
CASSLLSGTIGYEQYF
>TRBV4-2|TRBJ2-2|NA|many
TGTGCCAGCAGCCGAACCGGGTCCCTGAACACCGGGGAGCTGTTTTTT
CASSRTGSLNTGELFF
>TRBV11-2|TRBJ2-2|NA|many
TGTGCCAGCAGCTTAATACGCGGGCAGGACGGGGAGCTGTTTTTT
CASSLIRGQDGELFF
>TRBV12-3/TRBV12-4|TRBJ2-5|TRBD2|many
TGTGCCAGCAGGCGGGCCGGGACTAGTAAAGAGACCCAGTACTTC
CASRRAGTSKETQYF
>TRBV28|TRBJ1-6|NA|many
TGTGCCAGCAGTTCCGCACCAGGGGCTTCACCCCTCCACTTT
CASSSAPGASPLHF
>TRBV12-5|TRBJ2-2|NA|many
TGTGCTAGTGGTTTACGGCCAAACACCGGGGAGCTGTTTTTT
CASGLRPNTGELFF
>TRBV11-1|TRBJ2-5|TRBD2|many
TGTGCCAGCAGCCCAGGACTAGCGGTAGAAATCCCGACAGAGACCCAGTACTTC
CASSPGLAVEIPTETQYF
>TRBV29-1|TRBJ1-1|TRBD1|NA
TGCAGCGTGGACAAACAGGGGGCAAACACTGAAGCTTTCTTT
CSVDKQGANTEAFF
>TRBV7-9|TRBJ1-5|NA|few
TGTGCCAGCAGCTTAGCAGAATATAGCAATCAGCCCCAGCATTTT
CASSLAEYSNQPQHF
>TRBV7-2|TRBJ2-7|NA|many
TGTGCCAGCAGCTTAGTGGCCAGTTACGAGCAGTACTTC
CASSLVASYEQYF
>TRBV5-1|TRBJ1-1|NA|many
TGCGCCAGCAGTTTCGACAGCGCTGGGGCTGAAGCTTTCTTT
CASSFDSAGAEAFF
>TRBV10-1|TRBJ1-3|NA|few
TGCGCCAGCAGTGGAGGCTCGGTAGTTTCTGGAAACACCATATATTTT
CASSGGSVVSGNTIYF
>TRBV6-2/TRBV6-3|TRBJ2-7|NA|many
TGTGCCAGCAGCCACCGTGGGAGGACCTACGAGCAGTACTTC
CASSHRGRTYEQYF
>TRBV2|TRBJ2-7|NA|many
TGTGCCAGCAGTGAAGGTCTAGCGTCCGAGCAGTACTTC
CASSEGLASEQYF
>TRBV12-3/TRBV12-4|TRBJ1-1|NA|few
TGTGCCAGCAGCTCCCATTTAGTGGCACCCCAGACTGAAGCTTTCTTT
CASSSHLVAPQTEAFF
>TRBV7-2|TRBJ1-1|NA|many
TGTGCCAGCAGCTGGAGGGGGGCGGAAGCTTTCTTT
CASSWRGAEAFF
>TRBV11-2|TRBJ2-7|TRBD2|NA
TGTGCCAGCAGCTTTACCCTCCCCATAGCGGGGGCCCCCTACGAGCAGTACTTC
CASSFTLPIAGAPYEQYF
>TRBV7-8|TRBJ2-7|NA|many
TGTGCCAGCAGCTTAGCTAGAGTGCCCTCCTACGAGCAGTACTTC
CASSLARVPSYEQYF
>TRBV6-1|TRBJ2-1|NA|many
TGTGCCAGCAGTGGGACAGAATACAATGAGCAGTTCTTC
CASSGTEYNEQFF
>TRBV7-2|TRBJ2-5|TRBD2|NA
TGTGCCAGCAGCTTGGGACTAGCGGGGTTCGAGACCCAGTACTTC
CASSLGLAGFETQYF
>TRBV28|TRBJ2-7|TRBD2|NA
TGTGCCAGCAGTTCTAGCGGGCATGCTGTCTACGAGCAGTACTTC
CASSSSGHAVYEQYF
>TRBV2|TRBJ2-7|NA|many
TGTGCCAGCAGTGTCCTATTGGGAGAGCAGTACTTC
CASSVLLGEQYF
>TRBV27|TRBJ2-7|NA|many
TGTGCCAGCAGTTTATATGGGGTCACCTACGAGCAGTACTTC
CASSLYGVTYEQYF